The 24 T cell receptor beta chains in this list originate from one sample, sequenced in a study of cytomegalovirus exposure and HLA in healthy donors. Primers included in the PCR were 60 Vbeta and 13 Jbeta primers. Using immunoSEQ multiplex PCR, the repertoire was profiled, and TCRdb retains in-frame clones only, with some absent. The sample has about 170,000 clones. The sequencing sample was made of PBMCs. The source of these receptors is a woman aged 18-29 years in good health and CMV-seropositive.

This chain uses TRBV6-6 with TRBJ1-5; 9 positions match TRBD1. In germline, CDR1 is MNHNY, CDR2 SVGAGI (reference sequence). With 4 bases clipped from V and 4 bases from J, the junction kept 5 bases outside the gene matches. There are 15 residues in the CDR3. CDR3 bases: TGTGCCAGCAGTTTACGACAGGGGGTGAATCAGCCCCAGCATTTT. Protein product: CASSLRQGVNQPQHF.

The chain combines TRBV12-5 with TRBJ2-7, with 11 bases that match TRBD1. The CDR3 extends over 15 amino acids. Unmatched junction bases numbered 3, after V lost 1 base and J lost 4 bases. Germline CDR1 and CDR2: LGHNT and FRNRAP. CDR3 in amino acids: CASGLGGTGGYEQYF. DNA for the CDR3: TGTGCTAGTGGTTTGGGCGGGACAGGGGGGTACGAGCAGTACTTC.

The chain recombines TRBV2 with TRBJ2-6, with D perhaps matching TRBD2 (5 bases). The V gene lost 3 bases and the J gene lost 0 bases, with 6 bases spanning the gap. CDR3 length equals 15 residues. Germline V gene lookup returns CDR1 SNHLY and CDR2 FYNNEI. CDR3 sequence reads: CASSEGDSGANVLTF. CDR3 nucleotide sequence: TGTGCCAGCAGTGAGGGAGACTCTGGGGCCAACGTCCTGACTTTC. The full variable domain, its missing parts supplied by reference TRBV2 and TRBJ2-6, is EPEVTQTPSHQVTQMGQEVILRCVPISNHLYFYWYRQILGQKVEFLVSFYNNEISEKSEIFDDQFSVERPDGSNFTLKIRSTKLEDSAMYFCASSEGDSGANVLTFGAGSRLTVL.

This chain joins TRBV7-8 and TRBJ2-3; D possibly corresponds to TRBD2 (6 bases). Per germline, CDR1 SGHVS and CDR2 FQNEAQ. The CDR3 contains 16 residues. The V and J ends lost 1 base and 3 bases respectively, with 14 bases between them. The CDR3, as DNA: TGTGCCAGCAGCTTAGAGTTGGCAGGGAGGACAGATACGCAGTATTTT. It translates to CASSLELAGRTDTQYF.

The genes are TRBV5-1 and TRBJ1-1; maybe TRBD1 (5 bases). Per the germline V gene, CDR1 is SGHRS and CDR2 is YFSETQ. V lost 5 bases to trimming and J lost 1 base, with 9 bases between them. The CDR3 runs 13 residues. The CDR3 DNA sequence: TGCGCCAGCAGGTCACAGGAGAACACTGAAGCTTTCTTT. It is translated as CASRSQENTEAFF.

This chain links TRBV5-4 with TRBJ1-4; a possible D gene is TRBD1 (6 bases). The CDR3 is 14 amino acids. V lost 2 bases, J lost 5 bases, and 10 bases lay in between. CDR1 is SGHNT, CDR2 YYREEE, per germline (reference sequence). The CDR3 bases are TGTGCCAGCAGCTTAGGGGGGGGGAATGAAAAACTGTTTTTT. Its protein product is CASSLGGGNEKLFF.

Here the CDR3 reads CASSYSGAGQETQYF. The CDR3 DNA reads as TGTGCCAGCAGTTACTCGGGGGCAGGGCAAGAGACCCAGTACTTC. The rearrangement uses TRBV6-5 and TRBJ2-5; D perhaps matches TRBD1 (6 bases). Germline loops: CDR1 MNHEY, CDR2 SVGAGI. The CDR3 extends over 15 amino acids. Deletions cut 0 bases from V and 2 bases from J, with 10 bases between.

The chain links TRBV30 to TRBJ2-1; D not certain. The CDR3 is 12 residues long. Per germline, CDR1 GTSNPN and CDR2 SVGIG (reference sequence). The V end lost 1 base, the J end lost 12 bases, and 13 bases lay between the germline ends. The CDR3 DNA reads TGTGCCTGGAGTGCCAATGAAAAGAGGCAGTTCTTC. It yields the protein CAWSANEKRQFF.

The chain is built from TRBV6-1 and TRBJ2-2; TRBD1 is a possible D gene (6 bases). The CDR3 consists of 15 residues. Trimming removed 5 bases at V and 0 bases at J, with 10 bases between. Germline CDR1 MNHNS, CDR2 SASEGT. In nucleotides, the CDR3 is TGTGCCAGCAGTAGAGGGACACCGAACACCGGGGAGCTGTTTTTT. Translation gives CASSRGTPNTGELFF.

The genes are TRBV7-2 and TRBJ2-7, with 8 bases aligning to TRBD2. The CDR3 runs to 15 residues. CDR1 and CDR2 from the germline V gene are SGHTA and FQGNSA. With 5 bases clipped from V and 6 bases from J, the junction kept 12 bases outside the gene matches. CDR3 in amino acids: CASSPRRSGTAEQYF. The CDR3 region has the DNA TGTGCCAGCAGCCCGCGTCGTAGCGGGACGGCCGAGCAGTACTTC.

The chain carries TRBV4-1 and TRBJ1-6; weak D call: TRBD1 (5 bases). CDR1 is MGHRA and CDR2 is YSYEKL in the germline V gene. CDR3 size: 16 residues. The V gene lost 0 bases and the J gene lost 8 bases, with 14 bases spanning the gap. This CDR3 is CASSQDHRGPDSPLHF. The CDR3 DNA reads TGCGCCAGCAGCCAAGATCATAGGGGTCCCGATTCACCCCTCCACTTT.

The chain has TRBV15 and TRBJ2-1; 7 bases map to TRBD2. Unmatched junction bases numbered 12, after V lost 4 bases and J lost 3 bases. CDR3 length: 17 amino acids. Germline V gives CDR1 LNHNV, CDR2 YYDKDF (reference sequence). The CDR3 DNA is TGTGCCACCAGCATAGGAGGATCTAGCGGTCACTACAATGAGCAGTTCTTC. Its translation is CATSIGGSSGHYNEQFF.

J is TRBJ2-7 and V is TRBV11-2; unclear D gene. The length of the CDR3 is 14 residues. Germline V CDR1 and CDR2: SGHAT, FQNNGV. Trimming took 2 bases from V and 0 from J, leaving 8 bases between them. The CDR3 reads CASSLLLGSYEQYF. CDR3 bases: TGTGCCAGCAGCTTACTCCTAGGCTCCTACGAGCAGTACTTC.

V usage is TRBV29-1 and J usage is TRBJ2-1; D possibly corresponds to TRBD2 (5 bases). The CDR3 consists of 15 residues. Trimming took 4 bases from V and 2 from J, leaving 15 bases between them. From germline, CDR1 is SQVTM and CDR2 ANQGSEA. In DNA, the CDR3 is TGCAGCGTTGTAGGTCCTAGCCTAGCCTACAATGAGCAGTTCTTC. Translation: CSVVGPSLAYNEQFF.

DNA of the CDR3: TGTGCCAGCAGTGATATGGGCTTTGGTATCACAGATACGCAGTATTTT. Translated, it gives CASSDMGFGITDTQYF. The chain employs TRBV6-1 and TRBJ2-3, with D hard to call. Germline V gene sequence: CDR1 MNHNS, CDR2 SASEGT. The V end was cut by 3 bases, the J end by 2 bases, with 15 bases between. The CDR3 runs 16 residues.

V and J are TRBV4-1 and TRBJ1-2, with D uncertain. Trimming took 1 base from V and 6 from J, leaving 3 bases between them. Germline lookup yields CDR1 MGHRA and CDR2 YSYEKL. CDR3 length: 11 amino acids. CDR3 nucleotides: TGCGCCAGCAGCCAAGGTAATGGCTACACCTTC. This sequence encodes CASSQGNGYTF.

The J gene is TRBJ1-1, the V gene TRBV5-6; D remains unclear. This CDR3 comprises 12 residues. Germline CDR1 is SGHDT and CDR2 is YYEEEE. Trimming removed 10 bases at V and 8 bases at J, with 18 bases between. The CDR3 is CASLSYAGEAFF. The CDR3 DNA sequence: TGTGCCTCCCTATCATACGCGGGGGAAGCTTTCTTT.

CDR3 amino acids: CASSELAGVEQYF. CDR3 nucleotides: TGTGCCAGCAGTGAACTAGCGGGAGTCGAGCAGTACTTC. V gene TRBV6-1 combines with J gene TRBJ2-7, with 10 bases identical to TRBD2. This CDR3 is built from 13 residues. Germline V CDR1 and CDR2: MNHNS, SASEGT. The junction had 1 base not matched to a gene; V was cut back by 2 bases and J by 6 bases.

This sequence joins TRBV9 and TRBJ1-5, with 8 bases matching TRBD1. This CDR3 is 14 amino acids long. CDR1 and CDR2 from the germline V gene are SGDLS and YYNGEE. V shed 4 bases, J shed 6 bases, and the junction held 6 bases outside the gene matches. CDR3 sequence reads: CASSHGQGGQPQHF. CDR3 bases: TGTGCCAGCAGCCACGGACAGGGAGGTCAGCCCCAGCATTTT.

The chain combines TRBV11-2 with TRBJ1-2, with a tentative D call TRBD1 (5 bases). This CDR3 has 15 amino acids. Germline CDR1 SGHAT, CDR2 FQNNGV. V was shortened by 2 bases and J by 8 bases, with 18 bases between the two germline ends. For the CDR3, the DNA is TGTGCCAGCAGCTTAATCGGCAGGGTAGGGTACGGCTACACCTTC. Residues: CASSLIGRVGYGYTF.

The chain uses TRBV5-1 and TRBJ2-1; 8 bases agree with TRBD1. Germline loops: CDR1 SGHRS, CDR2 YFSETQ. The trim removed 3 bases at V and 4 bases at J, leaving 6 bases unmatched. The CDR3 has 15 residues. The CDR3 DNA follows: TGCGCCAGCAGCTCCGGGGGACAGGATTACAATGAGCAGTTCTTC. It translates to CASSSGGQDYNEQFF.

This chain connects TRBV11-2 to TRBJ2-7; TRBD2 matches at 10 bases. CDR3 size: 17 residues. V lost 5 bases and J lost 3; bases outside the gene matches: 13. Per the germline V gene, CDR1 is SGHAT and CDR2 is FQNNGV. CDR3 region: CASSTLGRGLANYEQYF. Here the CDR3 DNA reads TGTGCCAGCAGCACCTTAGGGAGGGGACTAGCGAACTACGAGCAGTACTTC.

The chain links TRBV11-3 to TRBJ2-7; 9 nucleotides match TRBD1. Germline-derived CDR1 and CDR2 are SGHNT and YENEEA. The junction had 4 bases not matched to a gene; V was cut back by 3 bases and J by 4 bases. The CDR3 is made up of 14 amino acids. CDR3 DNA: TGTGCCAGCAGCTTCCAACAGGGGGCTTACGAGCAGTACTTC. This translates into CASSFQQGAYEQYF.

This sequence joins TRBV2 and TRBJ1-2, with 11 bases identical to TRBD1. The CDR3 contains 15 residues. Germline CDR1 SNHLY, CDR2 FYNNEI. Trimming cost V 2 bases and J 5 bases; bases outside gene matches: 4. This CDR3 is CASSEQGQGGYGYTF. The CDR3 bases are TGTGCCAGCAGTGAACAGGGACAGGGGGGTTATGGCTACACCTTC.